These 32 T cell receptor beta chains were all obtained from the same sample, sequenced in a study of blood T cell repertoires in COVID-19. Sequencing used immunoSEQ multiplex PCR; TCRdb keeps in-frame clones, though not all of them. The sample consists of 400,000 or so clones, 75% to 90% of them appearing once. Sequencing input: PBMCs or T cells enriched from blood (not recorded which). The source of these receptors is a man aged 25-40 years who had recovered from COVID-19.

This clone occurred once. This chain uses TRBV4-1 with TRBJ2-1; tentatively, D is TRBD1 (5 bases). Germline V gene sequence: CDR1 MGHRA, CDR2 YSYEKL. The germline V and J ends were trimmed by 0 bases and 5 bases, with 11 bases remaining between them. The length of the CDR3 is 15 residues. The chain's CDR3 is CASSQENGQDNEQFF. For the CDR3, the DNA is TGCGCCAGCAGCCAAGAAAACGGACAAGACAATGAGCAGTTCTTC.

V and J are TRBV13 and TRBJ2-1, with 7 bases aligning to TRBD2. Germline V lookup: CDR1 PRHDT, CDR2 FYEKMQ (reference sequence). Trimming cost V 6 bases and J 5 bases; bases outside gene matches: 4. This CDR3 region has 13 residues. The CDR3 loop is CASRASGHNEQFF. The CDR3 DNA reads TGTGCCAGCAGGGCTAGCGGACACAATGAGCAGTTCTTC. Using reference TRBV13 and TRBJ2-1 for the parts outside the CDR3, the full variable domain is AAGVIQSPRHLIKEKRETATLKCYPIPRHDTVYWYQQGPGQDPQFLISFYEKMQSDKGSIPDRFSAQQFSDYHSELNMSSLELGDSALYFCASRASGHNEQFFGPGTRLTVL.

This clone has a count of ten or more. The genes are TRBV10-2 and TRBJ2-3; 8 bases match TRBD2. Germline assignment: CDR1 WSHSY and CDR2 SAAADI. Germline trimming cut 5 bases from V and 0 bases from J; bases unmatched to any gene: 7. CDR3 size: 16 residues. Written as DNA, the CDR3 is TGCGCCAGCAGTCCGGGACTAGAAATTAGCACAGATACGCAGTATTTT. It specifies CASSPGLEISTDTQYF.

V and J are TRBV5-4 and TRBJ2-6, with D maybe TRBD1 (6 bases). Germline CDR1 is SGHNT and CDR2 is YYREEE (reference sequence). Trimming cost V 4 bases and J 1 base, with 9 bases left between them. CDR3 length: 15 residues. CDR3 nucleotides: TGTGCCAGCAGCAAGACAGGATCTGGGGCCAACGTCCTGACTTTC. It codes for CASSKTGSGANVLTF.

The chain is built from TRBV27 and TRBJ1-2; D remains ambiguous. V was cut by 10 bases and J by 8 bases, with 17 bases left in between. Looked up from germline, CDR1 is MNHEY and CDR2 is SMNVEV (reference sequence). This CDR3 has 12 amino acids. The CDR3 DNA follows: TGTGCCACCGCAGAGGCGCGTACCGGCTACACCTTC. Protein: CATAEARTGYTF.

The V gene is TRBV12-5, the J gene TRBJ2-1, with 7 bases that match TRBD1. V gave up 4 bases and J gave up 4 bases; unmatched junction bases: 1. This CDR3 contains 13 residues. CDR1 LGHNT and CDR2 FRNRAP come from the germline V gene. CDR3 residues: CASGWGQYNEQFF. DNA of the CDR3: TGTGCTAGTGGTTGGGGACAGTACAATGAGCAGTTCTTC.

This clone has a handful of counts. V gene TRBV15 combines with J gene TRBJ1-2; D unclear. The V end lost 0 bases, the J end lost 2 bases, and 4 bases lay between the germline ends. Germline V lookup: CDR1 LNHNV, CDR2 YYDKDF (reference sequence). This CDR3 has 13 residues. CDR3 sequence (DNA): TGTGCCACCAGCAGAGACAGGAACTATGGCTACACCTTC. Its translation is CATSRDRNYGYTF.

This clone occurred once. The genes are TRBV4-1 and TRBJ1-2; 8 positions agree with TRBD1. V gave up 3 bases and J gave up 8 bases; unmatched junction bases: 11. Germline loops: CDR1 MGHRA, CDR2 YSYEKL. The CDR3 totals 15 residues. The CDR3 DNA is TGCGCCAGCAGCCACTCAGGGGGCCAGGTCTTCGGCTACACCTTC. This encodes CASSHSGGQVFGYTF.

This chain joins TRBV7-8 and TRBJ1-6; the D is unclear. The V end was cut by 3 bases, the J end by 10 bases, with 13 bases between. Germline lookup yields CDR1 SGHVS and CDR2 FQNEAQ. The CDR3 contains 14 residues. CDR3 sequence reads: CASSFGQSGSPLHF. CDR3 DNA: TGTGCCAGCAGCTTCGGCCAATCGGGGTCACCCCTCCACTTT.

The CDR3 DNA reads as TGTGCCAGCAGCTTTTGGGAGGTGAACACTGAAGCTTTCTTT. Translation: CASSFWEVNTEAFF. V and J are TRBV5-5 and TRBJ1-1; no firm D call. The V and J ends lost 2 bases and 0 bases respectively, with 8 bases between them. The CDR3 runs to 14 residues. Germline loops: CDR1 SGHKS, CDR2 YYEKEE (reference sequence).

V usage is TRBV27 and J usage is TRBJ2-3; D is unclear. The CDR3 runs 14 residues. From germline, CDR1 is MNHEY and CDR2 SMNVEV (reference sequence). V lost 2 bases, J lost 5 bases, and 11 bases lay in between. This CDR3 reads CASSLTRIGDTQYF. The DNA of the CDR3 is TGTGCCAGCAGTTTAACGCGGATAGGAGATACGCAGTATTTT.

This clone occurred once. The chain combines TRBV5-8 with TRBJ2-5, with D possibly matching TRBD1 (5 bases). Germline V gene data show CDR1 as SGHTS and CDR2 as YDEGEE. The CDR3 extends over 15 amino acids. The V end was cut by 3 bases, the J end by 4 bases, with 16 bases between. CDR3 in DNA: TGTGCCAGCAGCTCCCCGTGGGGCAGGGCAGAGACCCAGTACTTC. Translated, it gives CASSSPWGRAETQYF.

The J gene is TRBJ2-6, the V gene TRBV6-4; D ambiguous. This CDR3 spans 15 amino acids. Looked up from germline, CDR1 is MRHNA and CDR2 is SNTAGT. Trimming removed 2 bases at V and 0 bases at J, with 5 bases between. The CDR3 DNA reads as TGTGCCAGCAGTGACGGCAGCTCTGGGGCCAACGTCCTGACTTTC. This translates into CASSDGSSGANVLTF.

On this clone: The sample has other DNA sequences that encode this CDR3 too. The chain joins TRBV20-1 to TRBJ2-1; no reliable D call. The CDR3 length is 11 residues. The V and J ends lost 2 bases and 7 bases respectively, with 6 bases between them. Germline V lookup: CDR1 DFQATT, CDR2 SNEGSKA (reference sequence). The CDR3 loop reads CSARLSNEQFF. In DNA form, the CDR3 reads TGCAGTGCTAGACTATCTAATGAGCAGTTCTTC.

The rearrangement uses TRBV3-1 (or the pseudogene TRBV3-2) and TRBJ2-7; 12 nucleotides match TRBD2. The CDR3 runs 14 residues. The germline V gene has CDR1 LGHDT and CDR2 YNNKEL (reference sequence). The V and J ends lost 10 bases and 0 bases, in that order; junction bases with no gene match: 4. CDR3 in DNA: TGTGCCACCACGACTAGCGGGAGCTCCTACGAGCAGTACTTC. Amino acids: CATTTSGSSYEQYF.

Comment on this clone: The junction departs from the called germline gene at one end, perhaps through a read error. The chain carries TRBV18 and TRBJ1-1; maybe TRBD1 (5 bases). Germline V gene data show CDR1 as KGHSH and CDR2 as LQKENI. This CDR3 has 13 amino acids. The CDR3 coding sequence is TGTGCCAGCTCACCACAAGGGGCCTCTCCCATTTTTTTT. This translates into CASSPQGASPIFF. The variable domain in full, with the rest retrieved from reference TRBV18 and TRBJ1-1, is NAGVMQNPRHLVRRRGQEARLRCSPMKGHSHVYWYRQLPEEGLKFMVYLQKENIIDESGMPKERFSAEFPKEGPSILRIQQVVRGDSAAYFCASSPQGASPIFFGQGTRLTVV.

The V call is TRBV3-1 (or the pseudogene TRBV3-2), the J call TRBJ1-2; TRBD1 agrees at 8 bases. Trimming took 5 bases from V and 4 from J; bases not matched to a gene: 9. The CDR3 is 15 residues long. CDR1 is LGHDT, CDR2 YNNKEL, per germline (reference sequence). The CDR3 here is CASSSRDRLFYGYTF. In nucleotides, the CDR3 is TGTGCCAGCAGCTCCCGGGACAGGCTTTTCTATGGCTACACCTTC.

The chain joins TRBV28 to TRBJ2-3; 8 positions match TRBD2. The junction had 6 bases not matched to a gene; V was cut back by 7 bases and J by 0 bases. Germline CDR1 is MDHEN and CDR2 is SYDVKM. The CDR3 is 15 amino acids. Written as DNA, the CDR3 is TGTGCCAGCATAGCGGGATTTGGGAGCACAGATACGCAGTATTTT. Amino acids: CASIAGFGSTDTQYF.

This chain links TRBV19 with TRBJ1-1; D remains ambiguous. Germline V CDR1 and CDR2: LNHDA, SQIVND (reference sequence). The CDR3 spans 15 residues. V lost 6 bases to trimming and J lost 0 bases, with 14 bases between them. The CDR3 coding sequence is TGTGCCAGTAGGAAGGCAGGTAGGATGAACACTGAAGCTTTCTTT. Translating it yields CASRKAGRMNTEAFF.

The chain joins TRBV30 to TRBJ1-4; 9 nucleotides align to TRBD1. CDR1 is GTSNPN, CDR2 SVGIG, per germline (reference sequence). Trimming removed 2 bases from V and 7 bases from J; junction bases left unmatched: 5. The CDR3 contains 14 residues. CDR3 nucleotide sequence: TGTGCCTGGAGTCCACAGGGGGCCAGTGAAAAACTGTTTTTT. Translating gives CAWSPQGASEKLFF.

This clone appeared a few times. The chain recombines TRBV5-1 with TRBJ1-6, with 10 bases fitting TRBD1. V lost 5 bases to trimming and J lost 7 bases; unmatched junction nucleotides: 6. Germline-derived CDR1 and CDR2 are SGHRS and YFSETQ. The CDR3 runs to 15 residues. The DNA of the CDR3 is TGCGCCAGCAGAAACCCGGGACAGGGGAATTCACCCCTCCACTTT. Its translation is CASRNPGQGNSPLHF.

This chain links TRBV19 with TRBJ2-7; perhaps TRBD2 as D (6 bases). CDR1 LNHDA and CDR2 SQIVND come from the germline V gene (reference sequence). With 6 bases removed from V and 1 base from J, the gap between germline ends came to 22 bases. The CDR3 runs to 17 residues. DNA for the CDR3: TGTGCCAGTAGCACACTGAATTGGGCTGCGGGGTCCTACGAGCAGTACTTC. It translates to CASSTLNWAAGSYEQYF.

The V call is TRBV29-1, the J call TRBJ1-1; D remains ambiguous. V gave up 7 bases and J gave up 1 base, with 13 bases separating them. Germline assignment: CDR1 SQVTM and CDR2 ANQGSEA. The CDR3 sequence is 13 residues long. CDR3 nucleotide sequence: TGCAGCGCAGAGAAGCCATCGAACACTGAAGCTTTCTTT. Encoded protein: CSAEKPSNTEAFF.

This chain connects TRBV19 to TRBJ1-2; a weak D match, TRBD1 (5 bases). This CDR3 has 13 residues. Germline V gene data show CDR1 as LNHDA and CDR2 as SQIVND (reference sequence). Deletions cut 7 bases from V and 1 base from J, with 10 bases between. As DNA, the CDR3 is TGTGCCAGTAACCCGACAGATAACTATGGCTACACCTTC. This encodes CASNPTDNYGYTF.

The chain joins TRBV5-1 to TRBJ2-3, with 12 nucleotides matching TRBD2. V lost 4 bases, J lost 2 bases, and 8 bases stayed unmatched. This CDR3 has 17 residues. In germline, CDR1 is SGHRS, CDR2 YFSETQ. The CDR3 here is CASSRKGLAGFTDTQYF. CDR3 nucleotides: TGCGCCAGCAGCCGAAAAGGACTAGCGGGATTCACAGATACGCAGTATTTT.

The CDR3 sequence is CSVRFDRHPEKLFF. In nucleotides, the CDR3 is TGCAGCGTCCGATTCGACAGACACCCTGAAAAACTGTTTTTT. J is TRBJ1-4 and V is TRBV29-1; a weak D match, TRBD1 (5 bases). Between the trimmed V and J ends, which lost 6 bases and 7 bases, there was a span of 18 bases. The CDR3 has 14 amino acids. From germline, CDR1 is SQVTM and CDR2 ANQGSEA.

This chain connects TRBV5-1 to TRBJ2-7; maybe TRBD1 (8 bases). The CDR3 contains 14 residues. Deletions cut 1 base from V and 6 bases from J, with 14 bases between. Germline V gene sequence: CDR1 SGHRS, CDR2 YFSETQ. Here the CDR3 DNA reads TGCGCCAGCAGCTTGACAGGGGGGGAAGGCGAGCAGTACTTC. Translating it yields CASSLTGGEGEQYF.

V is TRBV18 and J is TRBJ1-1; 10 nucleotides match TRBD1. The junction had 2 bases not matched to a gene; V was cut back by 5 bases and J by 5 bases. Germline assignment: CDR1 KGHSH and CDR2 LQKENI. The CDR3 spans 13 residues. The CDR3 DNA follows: TGTGCCAGCTCAGGGACAGGGGATACTGAAGCTTTCTTT. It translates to CASSGTGDTEAFF.

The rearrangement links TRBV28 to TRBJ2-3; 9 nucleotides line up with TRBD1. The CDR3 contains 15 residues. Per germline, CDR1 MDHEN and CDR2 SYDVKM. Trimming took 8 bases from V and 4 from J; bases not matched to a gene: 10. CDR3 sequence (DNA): TGTGCCAGCTGTCAAAGACAGGGGGGATCAGATACGCAGTATTTT. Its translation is CASCQRQGGSDTQYF.

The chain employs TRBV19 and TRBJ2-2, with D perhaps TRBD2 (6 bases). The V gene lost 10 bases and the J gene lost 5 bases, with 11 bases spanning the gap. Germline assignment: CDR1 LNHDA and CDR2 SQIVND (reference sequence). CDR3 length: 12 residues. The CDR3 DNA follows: TGTGCCACGCGGGACCAAACCGGGGAGCTGTTTTTT. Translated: CATRDQTGELFF.

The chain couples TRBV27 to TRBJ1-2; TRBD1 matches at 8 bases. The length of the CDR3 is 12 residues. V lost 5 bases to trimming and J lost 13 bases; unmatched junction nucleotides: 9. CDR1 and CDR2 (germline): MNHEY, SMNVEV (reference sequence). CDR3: CASSPGQGRFTF. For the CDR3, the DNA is TGTGCCAGCAGTCCCGGACAGGGCAGGTTCACCTTC.

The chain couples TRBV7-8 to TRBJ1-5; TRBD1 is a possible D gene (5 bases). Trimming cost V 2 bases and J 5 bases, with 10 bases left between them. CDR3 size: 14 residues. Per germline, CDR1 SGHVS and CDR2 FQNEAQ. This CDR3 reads CASSLIQADQPQHF. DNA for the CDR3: TGTGCCAGCAGCTTAATACAGGCGGATCAGCCCCAGCATTTT.